This T cell receptor (beta chain) derives from a study of T cell responses to AZD1222 COVID-19 vaccine. Method: immunoSEQ multiplex PCR; TCRdb's copy keeps in-frame clones and lacks some. The sample includes around 120,000 clones, approximately 86% of them seen just once. Pooled in the analysis were second doses at about 4 or about 12 weeks. CDR3 length equals 14 residues. V shed 3 bases and J shed 2 bases, with 9 bases lying between them. Germline loops: CDR1 KGHDR, CDR2 SFDVKD. The sample was peripheral blood, taken 28 days after the second AZD1222 dose. The sequence was obtained from an adult who received the AZD1222 COVID-19 vaccine. This rearrangement joins TRBV24-1 to TRBJ1-1; possibly TRBD1 for D (5 bases). The CDR3 DNA sequence: TGTGCCACCAGTGATGCTGGACATAACACTGAAGCTTTCTTT. Its protein is CATSDAGHNTEAFF.